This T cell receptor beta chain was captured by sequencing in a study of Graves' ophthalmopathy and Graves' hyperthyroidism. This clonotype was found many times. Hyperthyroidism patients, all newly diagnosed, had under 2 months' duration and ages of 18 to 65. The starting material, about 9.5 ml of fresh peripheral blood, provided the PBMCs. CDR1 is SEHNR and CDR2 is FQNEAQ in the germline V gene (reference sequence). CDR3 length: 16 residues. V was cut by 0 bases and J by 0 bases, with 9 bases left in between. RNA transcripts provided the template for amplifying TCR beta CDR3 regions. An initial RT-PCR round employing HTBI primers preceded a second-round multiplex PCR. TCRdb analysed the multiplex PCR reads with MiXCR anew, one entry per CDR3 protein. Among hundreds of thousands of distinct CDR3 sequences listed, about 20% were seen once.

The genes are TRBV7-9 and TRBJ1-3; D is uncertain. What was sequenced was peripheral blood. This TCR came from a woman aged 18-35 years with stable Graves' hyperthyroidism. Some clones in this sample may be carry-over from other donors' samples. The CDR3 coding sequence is TGTGCCAGCAGCTTAGCATCTCGGCCCTCTGGAAACACCATATATTTT. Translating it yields CASSLASRPSGNTIYF.